The 7 T cell receptor beta chains below come from one sample, sequenced in a study of OX40 agonist ivuxolimab in advanced cancers. The table came from immunoSEQ multiplex PCR; TCRdb's copy has only in-frame clones and leaves some out. The sample has about 62,000 clones; about 91% are singletons. Sequencing was performed on CD4+ or CD8+ T cells sorted from blood, taken in a trial of the OX40 agonist ivuxolimab. The receptors here all came from an adult with an advanced solid tumor such as melanoma, head and neck, liver or kidney cancer.

This sequence joins TRBV10-2 and TRBJ1-2; a possible D gene is TRBD1 (5 bases). Germline V lookup: CDR1 WSHSY, CDR2 SAAADI. The CDR3 spans 13 residues. The germline V and J ends were trimmed by 5 bases and 8 bases, with 15 bases remaining between them. Here the CDR3 DNA reads TGCGCCAGCAGTTATGGGGAATGGGGCGGCTACACCTTC. Translation: CASSYGEWGGYTF.

This clone has just one count. V is TRBV18 and J is TRBJ2-7; 10 bases align to TRBD2. The V and J ends lost 5 bases and 3 bases, in that order; junction bases with no gene match: 7. Germline V gene sequence: CDR1 KGHSH, CDR2 LQKENI. This CDR3 is 15 amino acids long. In nucleotides, the CDR3 is TGTGCCAGCTCAAACGGACTAGCGGCCGACTACGAGCAGTACTTC. Its translation: CASSNGLAADYEQYF.

This rearrangement joins TRBV5-6 to TRBJ2-7; 10 bases are a match to TRBD1. The CDR3 loop spans 16 amino acids. Per germline, CDR1 SGHDT and CDR2 YYEEEE. V lost 0 bases and J lost 5; bases outside the gene matches: 8. In nucleotides, the CDR3 is TGTGCCAGCAGCTTGGGGATTGGCGGACAGGGGGACGAGCAGTACTTC. As protein: CASSLGIGGQGDEQYF.

The chain is built from TRBV4-1 and TRBJ1-1; unclear D gene. The CDR3 has 14 amino acids. The germline V gene has CDR1 MGHRA and CDR2 YSYEKL. Trimming stripped 0 bases from V and 10 bases from J, with 15 bases between. The CDR3 spells CASSQELAADPAFF. The DNA of the CDR3 is TGCGCCAGCAGCCAAGAACTGGCCGCCGATCCAGCTTTCTTT.

CDR3 in amino acids: CASSLRGGPYEQYF. The CDR3 bases are TGTGCCAGCAGTTTAAGAGGGGGCCCCTACGAGCAGTACTTC. This chain connects TRBV27 to TRBJ2-7, with 7 bases lining up with TRBD1. The trim removed 2 bases at V and 2 bases at J, leaving 3 bases unmatched. The CDR3 totals 14 residues. CDR1 is MNHEY, CDR2 SMNVEV, per germline (reference sequence).

CDR3 protein: CASSPPRDNYEQYF. The CDR3 DNA reads TGTGCCAGCAGCCCCCCAAGAGATAACTACGAGCAGTACTTC. This chain joins TRBV9 and TRBJ2-7; D remains unclear. CDR3 length equals 14 residues. The ends were cut back, 4 bases at V and 3 bases at J, with 14 bases in the middle. Germline V gene lookup returns CDR1 SGDLS and CDR2 YYNGEE.

The chain has TRBV4-1 and TRBJ2-7; 9 bases align to TRBD2. There are 16 residues in the CDR3. Germline CDR1 and CDR2: MGHRA and YSYEKL. V shed 0 bases and J 6 bases; nucleotides not matched to a gene: 9. The CDR3 sequence: CASSQDTGLASLEQYF. CDR3 in DNA: TGCGCCAGCAGCCAAGATACCGGACTAGCGTCCCTCGAGCAGTACTTC.